A selection of T cell receptor beta chains follows, all from one sample in a study of T-cell memory formation after mild COVID-19. MiXCR, applied by TCRdb to the 5' RACE reads, yields one record per CDR3 protein. In the table there are about 350,000 distinct CDR3 sequences, roughly 13% of which are singletons. Input material: PBMCs or a T cell subset sorted from them (not recorded which). Source of these receptors: a man between 18 and 29 years old who had mild COVID-19 (a few samples of this study predate the infection). Cell type and time point are not known. Both conserved end residues are part of each CDR3.

TRBV27	TRBJ1-6	CASSFGSYNSPLHF
TRBV4-2	TRBJ2-1	CASTLTGTVGHEQFF
TRBV6-6	TRBJ2-6	CASRKGGVSGANVLTF
TRBV6-5	TRBJ2-5	CASSPGVTETQYF
TRBV24-1	TRBJ1-1	CATSDLLCPNTEAFF
TRBV3-1	TRBJ2-7	CASSQILAGNEQYF
TRBV12-3/TRBV12-4	TRBJ1-2	CASSLLGNYGYTF
TRBV12-5	TRBJ2-1	CASGHTVGGANNEQFF
TRBV15	TRBJ2-7	CATSRGLAYEQYF
TRBV7-2	TRBJ2-7	CASSSLGYEQYF
TRBV7-9	TRBJ1-2	CASSFRSGGDGYTF
TRBV9	TRBJ2-7	CASSVDSQYSYEQYF
TRBV19	TRBJ1-1	CASSIFGVAEAFF
TRBV12-3/TRBV12-4	TRBJ2-2	CASSFNVPDPGELFF
TRBV24-1	TRBJ2-2	CATRVGNTGELFF
TRBV5-1	TRBJ2-1	CASSLDAYNEQFF
TRBV9	TRBJ1-5	CASSSTGQPQHF
TRBV4-2	TRBJ2-2	CASSQGQGANTGELFF
TRBV20-1	TRBJ2-3	CSARHGIGTDTQYF
TRBV5-1	TRBJ1-1	CASSLGTEGTEAFF
TRBV6-5	TRBJ2-5	CASSYGGLETQYF
TRBV7-3	TRBJ2-2	CASSASRGEGGELFF
TRBV7-8	TRBJ2-2	CASSPGGANTGELFF
TRBV7-9	TRBJ2-4	CASWSGNIQYF
TRBV5-1	TRBJ2-5	CASSFNPGRETQYF
TRBV6-5	TRBJ1-3	CASSYSIFRGNSGNTIYF
TRBV12-3/TRBV12-4	TRBJ1-3	CASSRWTGGHGNTIYF
TRBV27	TRBJ1-2	CASSSAGNYGYTF
TRBV20-1	TRBJ1-4	CSAREGGVREKLFF